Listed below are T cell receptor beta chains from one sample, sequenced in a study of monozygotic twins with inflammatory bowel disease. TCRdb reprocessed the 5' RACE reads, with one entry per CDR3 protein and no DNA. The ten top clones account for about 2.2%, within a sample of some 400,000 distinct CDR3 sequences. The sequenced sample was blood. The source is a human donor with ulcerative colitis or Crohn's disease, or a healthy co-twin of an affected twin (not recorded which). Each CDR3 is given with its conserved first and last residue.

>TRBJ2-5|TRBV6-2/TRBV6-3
CASSYTRGQETQYF
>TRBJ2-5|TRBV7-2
CASSLIRIAGGVETQYF
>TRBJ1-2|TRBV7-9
CASSLQKDRGHGYTF
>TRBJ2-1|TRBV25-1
CASSASGGAFEQFF
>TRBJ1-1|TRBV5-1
CASSVSASVNTEAFF
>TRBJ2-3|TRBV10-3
CAISEVGRGLNTQYF
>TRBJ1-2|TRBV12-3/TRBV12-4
CASSFGVGGYTF
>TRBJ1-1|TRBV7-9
CASSQAPTGLRNTEAFF
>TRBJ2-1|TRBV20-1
CTADGLPSWMQFF
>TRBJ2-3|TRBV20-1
CSATGLAGGLTDTQYF
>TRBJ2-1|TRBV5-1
CASSLGAGAEGEQFF
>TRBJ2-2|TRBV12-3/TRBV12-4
CASSLSWTGELFF
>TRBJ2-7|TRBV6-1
CASSEGTVYEQYF
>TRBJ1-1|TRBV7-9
CASSPQSRATEAFF
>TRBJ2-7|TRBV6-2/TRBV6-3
CASSSGQRRIYEQYF
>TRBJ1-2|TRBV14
CASSPVTGSNGYTF
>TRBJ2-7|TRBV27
CASSFRDSSLEQYF
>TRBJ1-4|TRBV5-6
CASSGLGSSSTNEKLFF
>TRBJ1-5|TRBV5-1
CASSFTGDSNQPQHF
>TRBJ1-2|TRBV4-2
CASSPGTGGYGYTF
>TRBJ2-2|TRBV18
CASPHANTGELFF
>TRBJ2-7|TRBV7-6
CASSLDSDLTYEQYF
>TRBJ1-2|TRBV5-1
CASSKTVNYGYTF
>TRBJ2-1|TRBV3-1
CASMSAGLINNEQFF
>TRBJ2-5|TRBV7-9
CASSLITGGMETQYF
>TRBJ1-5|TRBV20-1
CSAREGPRRSNQPQHF
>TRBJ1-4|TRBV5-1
CASSLRGDQEKLFF
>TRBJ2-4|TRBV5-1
CASSAGTGGENIQYF
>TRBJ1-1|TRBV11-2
CASSPNWGSTEAFF
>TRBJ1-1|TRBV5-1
CASSSALGAEAFF
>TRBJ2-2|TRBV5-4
CASSLKSGGELFF
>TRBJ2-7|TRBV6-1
CASAQGAYEQYF
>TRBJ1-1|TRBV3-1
CTSSQGVFGEAFF
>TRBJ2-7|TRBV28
CASTPSSSYEQYF
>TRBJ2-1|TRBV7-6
CASSFSAGQVGNEQFF
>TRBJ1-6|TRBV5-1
CASRNGPNNSPLHF
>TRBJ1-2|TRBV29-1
CSVEEDGTGTLWGYTF
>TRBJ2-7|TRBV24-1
CATSDLTGTNEKQYF
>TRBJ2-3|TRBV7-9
CASSLDKDTQYF
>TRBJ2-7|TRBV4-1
CASSQASIAPGGYEQYF
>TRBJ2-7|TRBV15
CATSGTRDEQYF